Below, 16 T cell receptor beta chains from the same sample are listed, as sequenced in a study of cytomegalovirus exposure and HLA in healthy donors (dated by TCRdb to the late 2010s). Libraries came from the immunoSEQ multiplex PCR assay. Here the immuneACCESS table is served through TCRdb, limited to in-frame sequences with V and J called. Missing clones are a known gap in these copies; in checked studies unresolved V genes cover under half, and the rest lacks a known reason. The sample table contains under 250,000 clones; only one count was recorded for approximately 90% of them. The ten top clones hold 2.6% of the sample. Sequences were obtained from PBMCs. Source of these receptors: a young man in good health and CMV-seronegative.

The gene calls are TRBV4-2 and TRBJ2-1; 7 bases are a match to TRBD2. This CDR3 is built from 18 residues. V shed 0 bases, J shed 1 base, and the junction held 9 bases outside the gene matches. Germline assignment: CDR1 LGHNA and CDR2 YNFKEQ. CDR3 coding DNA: TGTGCCAGCAGCCAAGATGGATTAAGCGGGAAGTCCTACAATGAGCAGTTCTTC. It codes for CASSQDGLSGKSYNEQFF.

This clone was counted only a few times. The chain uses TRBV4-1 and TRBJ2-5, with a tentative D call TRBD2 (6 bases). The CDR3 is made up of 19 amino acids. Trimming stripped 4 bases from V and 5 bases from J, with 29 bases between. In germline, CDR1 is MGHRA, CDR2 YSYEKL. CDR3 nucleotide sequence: TGCGCCAGCAGCCCCAGATGGGACTCTGGCGGAGGGATAAGTGAGACCCAGTACTTC. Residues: CASSPRWDSGGGISETQYF.

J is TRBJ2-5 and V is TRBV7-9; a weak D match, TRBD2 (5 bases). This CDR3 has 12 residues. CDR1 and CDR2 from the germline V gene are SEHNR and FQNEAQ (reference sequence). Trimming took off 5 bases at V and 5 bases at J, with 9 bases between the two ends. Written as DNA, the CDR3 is TGTGCCAGCAGCGGGGAGCGGGAGACCCAGTACTTC. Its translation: CASSGERETQYF. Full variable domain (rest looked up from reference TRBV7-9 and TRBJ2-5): DTGVSQNPRHKITKRGQNVTFRCDPISEHNRLYWYRQTLGQGPEFLTYFQNEAQLEKSRLLSDRFSAERPKGSFSTLEIQRTEQGDSAMYLCASSGERETQYFGPGTRLLVL.

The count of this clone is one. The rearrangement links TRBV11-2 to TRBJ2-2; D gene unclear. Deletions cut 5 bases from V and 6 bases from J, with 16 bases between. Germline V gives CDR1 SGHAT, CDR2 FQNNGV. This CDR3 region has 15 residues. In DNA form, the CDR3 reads TGTGCCAGCAGCACCGGCCTGGGCTTGCCCGGGGAGCTGTTTTTT. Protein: CASSTGLGLPGELFF.

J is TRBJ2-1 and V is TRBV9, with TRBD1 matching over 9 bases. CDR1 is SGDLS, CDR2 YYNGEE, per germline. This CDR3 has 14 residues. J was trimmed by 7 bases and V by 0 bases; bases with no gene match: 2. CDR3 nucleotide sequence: TGTGCCAGCAGCGTAGTGACAGGGGGGAATGAGCAGTTCTTC. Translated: CASSVVTGGNEQFF.

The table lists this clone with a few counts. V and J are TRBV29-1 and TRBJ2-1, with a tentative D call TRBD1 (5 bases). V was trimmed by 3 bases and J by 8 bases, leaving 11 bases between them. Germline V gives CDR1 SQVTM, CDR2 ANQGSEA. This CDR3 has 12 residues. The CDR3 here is CSVDLTADEQFF. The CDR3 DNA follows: TGCAGCGTTGATTTGACAGCTGATGAGCAGTTCTTC.

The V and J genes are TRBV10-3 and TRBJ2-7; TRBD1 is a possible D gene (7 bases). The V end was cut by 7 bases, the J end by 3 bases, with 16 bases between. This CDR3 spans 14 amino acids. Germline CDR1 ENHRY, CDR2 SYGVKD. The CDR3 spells CAIIRGDTIYEQYF. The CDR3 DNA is TGTGCCATCATCAGGGGGGACACTATCTACGAGCAGTACTTC.

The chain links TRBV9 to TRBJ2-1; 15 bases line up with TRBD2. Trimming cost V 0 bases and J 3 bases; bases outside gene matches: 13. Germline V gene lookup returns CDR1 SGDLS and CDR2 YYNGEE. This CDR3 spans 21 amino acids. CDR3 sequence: CASSVAGRGLAGGSGYNEQFF. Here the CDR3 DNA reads TGTGCCAGCAGCGTAGCGGGTCGGGGACTAGCGGGAGGATCGGGCTACAATGAGCAGTTCTTC.

Written as DNA, the CDR3 is TGCGCCAGCAGCTTGGGGGCCCCCTCCTACGAGCAGTACTTC. It encodes CASSLGAPSYEQYF. The V call is TRBV5-1, the J call TRBJ2-7; D call uncertain. V lost 0 bases and J 0 bases, leaving 7 bases between the germline ends. Germline CDR1 reads SGHRS; CDR2 reads YFSETQ. CDR3 length: 14 amino acids.

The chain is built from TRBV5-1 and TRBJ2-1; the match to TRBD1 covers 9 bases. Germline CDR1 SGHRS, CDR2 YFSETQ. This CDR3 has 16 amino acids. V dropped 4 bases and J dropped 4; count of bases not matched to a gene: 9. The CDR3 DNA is TGCGCCAGCAGCCTGGCCGGGACAGGGAGATACAATGAGCAGTTCTTC. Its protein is CASSLAGTGRYNEQFF.

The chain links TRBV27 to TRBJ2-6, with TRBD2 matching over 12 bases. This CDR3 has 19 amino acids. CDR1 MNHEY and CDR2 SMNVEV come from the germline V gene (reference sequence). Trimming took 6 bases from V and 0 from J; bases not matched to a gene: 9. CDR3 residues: CASRPAGLAGSSGANVLTF. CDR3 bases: TGTGCCAGCAGACCGGCCGGACTAGCGGGGAGCTCTGGGGCCAACGTCCTGACTTTC.

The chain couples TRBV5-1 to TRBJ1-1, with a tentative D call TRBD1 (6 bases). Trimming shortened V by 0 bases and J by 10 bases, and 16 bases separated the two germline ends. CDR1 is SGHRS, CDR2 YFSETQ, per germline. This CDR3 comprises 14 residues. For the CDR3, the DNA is TGCGCCAGCAGCTTGGAACACGCCATCAGGGGAGCTTTCTTT. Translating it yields CASSLEHAIRGAFF. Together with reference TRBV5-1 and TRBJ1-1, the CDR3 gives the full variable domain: KAGVTQTPRYLIKTRGQQVTLSCSPISGHRSVSWYQQTPGQGLQFLFEYFSETQRNKGNFPGRFSGRQFSNSRSEMNVSTLELGDSALYLCASSLEHAIRGAFFGQGTRLTVV.

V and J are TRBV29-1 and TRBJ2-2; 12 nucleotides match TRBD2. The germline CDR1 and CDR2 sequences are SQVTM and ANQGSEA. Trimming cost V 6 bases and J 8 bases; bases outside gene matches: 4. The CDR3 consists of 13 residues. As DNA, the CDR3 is TGCAGCGTGACTAGCGGGAGTTCGGGGGAGCTGTTTTTT. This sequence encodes CSVTSGSSGELFF.

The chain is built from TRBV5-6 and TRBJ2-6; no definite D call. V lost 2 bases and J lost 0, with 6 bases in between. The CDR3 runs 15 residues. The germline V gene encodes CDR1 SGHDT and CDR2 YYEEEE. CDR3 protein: CASSLGVSGANVLTF. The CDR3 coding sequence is TGTGCCAGCAGCTTAGGAGTCTCTGGGGCCAACGTCCTGACTTTC.

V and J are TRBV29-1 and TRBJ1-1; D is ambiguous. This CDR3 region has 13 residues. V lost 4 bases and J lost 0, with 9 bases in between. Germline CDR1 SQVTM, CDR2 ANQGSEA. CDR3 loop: CSVVEGLNTEAFF. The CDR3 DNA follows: TGCAGCGTTGTCGAGGGCTTGAACACTGAAGCTTTCTTT.

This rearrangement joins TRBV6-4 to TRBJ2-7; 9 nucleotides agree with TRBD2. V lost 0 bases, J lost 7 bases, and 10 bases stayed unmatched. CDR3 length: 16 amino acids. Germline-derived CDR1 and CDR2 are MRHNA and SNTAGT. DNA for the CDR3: TGTGCCAGCAGTGACTCGCCAACTAGCGGGCGGTCGGAGCAGTACTTC. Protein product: CASSDSPTSGRSEQYF.